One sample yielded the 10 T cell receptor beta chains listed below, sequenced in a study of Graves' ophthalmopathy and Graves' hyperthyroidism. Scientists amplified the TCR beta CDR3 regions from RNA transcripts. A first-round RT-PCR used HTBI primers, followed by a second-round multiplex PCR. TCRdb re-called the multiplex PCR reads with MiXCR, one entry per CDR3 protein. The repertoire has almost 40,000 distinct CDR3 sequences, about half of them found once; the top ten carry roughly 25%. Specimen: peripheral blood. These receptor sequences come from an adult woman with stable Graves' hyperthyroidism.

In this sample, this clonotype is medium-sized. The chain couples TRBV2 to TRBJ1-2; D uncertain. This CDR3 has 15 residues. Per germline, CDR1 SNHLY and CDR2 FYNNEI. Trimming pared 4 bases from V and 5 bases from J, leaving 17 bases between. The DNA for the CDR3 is TGTGCCAGCAGTGGAGTTTTAGGGTCTGGGTATGGCTACACCTTC. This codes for CASSGVLGSGYGYTF.

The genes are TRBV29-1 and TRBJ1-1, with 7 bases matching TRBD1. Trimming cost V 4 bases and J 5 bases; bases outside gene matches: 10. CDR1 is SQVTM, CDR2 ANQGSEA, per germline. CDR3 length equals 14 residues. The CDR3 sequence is CSVAQGGGATEAFF. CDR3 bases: TGCAGCGTTGCCCAGGGGGGAGGGGCAACTGAAGCTTTCTTT.

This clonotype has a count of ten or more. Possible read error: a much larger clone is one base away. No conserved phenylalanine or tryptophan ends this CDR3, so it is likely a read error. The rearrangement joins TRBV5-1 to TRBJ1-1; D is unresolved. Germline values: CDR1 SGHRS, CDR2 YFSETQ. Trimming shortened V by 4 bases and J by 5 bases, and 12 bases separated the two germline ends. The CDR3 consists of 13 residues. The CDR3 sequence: CASSVSGVTEAFS. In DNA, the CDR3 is TGCGCCAGCAGCGTGTCAGGAGTAACTGAAGCTTTCTCT.

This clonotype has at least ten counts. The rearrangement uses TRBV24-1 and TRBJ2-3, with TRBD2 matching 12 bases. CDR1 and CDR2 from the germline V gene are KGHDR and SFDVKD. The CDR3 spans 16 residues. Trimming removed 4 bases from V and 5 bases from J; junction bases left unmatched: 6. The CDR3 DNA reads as TGTGCCACCAGTGACTCCCTAGCGGGAGGGGGAGATACGCAGTATTTT. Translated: CATSDSLAGGGDTQYF.

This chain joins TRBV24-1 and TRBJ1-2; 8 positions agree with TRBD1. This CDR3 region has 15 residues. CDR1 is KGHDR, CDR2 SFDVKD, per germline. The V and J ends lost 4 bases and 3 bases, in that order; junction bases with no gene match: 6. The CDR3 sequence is CATSEPSGGDYGYTF. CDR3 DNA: TGTGCCACCAGTGAACCTTCAGGGGGCGACTATGGCTACACCTTC.

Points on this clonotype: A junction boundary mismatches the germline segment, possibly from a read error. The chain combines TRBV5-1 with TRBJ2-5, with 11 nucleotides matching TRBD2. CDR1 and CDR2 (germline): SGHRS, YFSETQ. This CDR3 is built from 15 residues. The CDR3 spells CASSPTSGRGETQYF. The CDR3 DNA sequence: TGTGCCAGCAGCCCTACTAGCGGGAGAGGGGAGACCCAGTACTTC.

CDR3 DNA: TGTGCCAGCAGTCCCGGCCTCGGGGCACGAGGCTACACCTTC. Amino acids: CASSPGLGARGYTF. The V call is TRBV12-3 or TRBV12-4, the J call TRBJ1-2; TRBD1 is a possible D gene (5 bases). This CDR3 is built from 14 residues. V was pared by 5 bases and J by 8 bases, with 18 bases between.

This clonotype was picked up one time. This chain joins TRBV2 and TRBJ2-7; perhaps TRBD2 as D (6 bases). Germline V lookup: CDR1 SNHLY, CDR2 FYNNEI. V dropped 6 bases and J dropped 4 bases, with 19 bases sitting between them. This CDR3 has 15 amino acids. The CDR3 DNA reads TGTGCCAGCAGCCAAGATGTATTGGGAGGTTACGAGCAGTACTTC. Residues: CASSQDVLGGYEQYF.

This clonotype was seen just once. This CDR3 reads CATSDLTGGAYTF. In nucleotides, the CDR3 is TGTGCCACCAGTGATTTGACAGGGGGAGCCTACACCTTC. The gene calls are TRBV24-1 and TRBJ1-2; 8 bases match TRBD1. Germline CDR1 KGHDR, CDR2 SFDVKD. This CDR3 has 13 residues. The V and J ends lost 0 bases and 10 bases, in that order; junction bases with no gene match: 3.

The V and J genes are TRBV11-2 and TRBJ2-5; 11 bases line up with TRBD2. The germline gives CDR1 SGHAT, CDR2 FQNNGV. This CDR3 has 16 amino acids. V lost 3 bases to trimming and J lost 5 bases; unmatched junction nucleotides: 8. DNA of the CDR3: TGTGCCAGCAGCTTTCAACTAGCGGGAGTGCGGGAGACCCAGTACTTC. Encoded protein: CASSFQLAGVRETQYF.